The 25 T cell receptor beta chains below were found in one sample sequenced in a study of T cells in Graves' hyperthyroidism and ophthalmopathy. The source material, RNA transcripts, was used to amplify TCR beta CDR3 regions. A first-round RT-PCR of the TCR CDR3 used the HTBI primer set. One entry per CDR3 protein results from TCRdb running MiXCR on the multiplex PCR reads. The sample shows hundreds of thousands of distinct CDR3 sequences, around 13% of them seen only once. Sequenced material: blood. The receptor source for this set is a woman in her forties or fifties with Graves' ophthalmopathy.

This clonotype came up many times. This chain connects TRBV7-2 to TRBJ1-1; D is uncertain. V was clipped by 5 bases and J by 4 bases, with 11 bases between them. This CDR3 contains 13 residues. Germline assignment: CDR1 SGHTA and CDR2 FQGNSA. The CDR3 sequence: CASSPQLSTEAFF. The CDR3 DNA reads as TGTGCCAGCAGCCCCCAATTGAGCACTGAAGCTTTCTTT. Complete variable domain (other parts from reference TRBV7-2 and TRBJ1-1): GAGVSQSPSNKVTEKGKDVELRCDPISGHTALYWYRQSLGQGLEFLIYFQGNSAPDKSGLPSDRFSAERTGGSVSTLTIQRTQQEDSAVYLCASSPQLSTEAFFGQGTRLTVV.

This clonotype was picked up one time. J is TRBJ2-7 and V is TRBV9; 10 bases are a match to TRBD2. The germline CDR1 and CDR2 sequences are SGDLS and YYNGEE. V gave up 0 bases and J gave up 5 bases; unmatched junction bases: 2. This CDR3 region has 14 residues. The CDR3 spells CASSVAGTSDEQYF. The CDR3 nucleotides read TGTGCCAGCAGCGTAGCCGGGACTAGCGACGAGCAGTACTTC. The whole variable domain, remainder taken from reference TRBV9 and TRBJ2-7, is DSGVTQTPKHLITATGQRVTLRCSPRSGDLSVYWYQQSLDQGLQFLIQYYNGEERAKGNILERFSAQQFPDLHSELNLSSLELGDSALYFCASSVAGTSDEQYFGPGTRLTVT.

This clonotype has only a few counts. The V and J genes are TRBV6-5 and TRBJ2-3, with D possibly being TRBD2 (7 bases). V was clipped by 2 bases and J by 5 bases, with 8 bases between them. This CDR3 spans 13 amino acids. Looked up from germline, CDR1 is MNHEY and CDR2 is SVGAGI. The chain's CDR3 is CASSYRGGDTQYF. CDR3 in DNA: TGTGCCAGCAGTTACAGGGGGGGAGATACGCAGTATTTT.

This clonotype was seen repeatedly, ten times or more. J is TRBJ2-3 and V is TRBV9; 7 nucleotides agree with TRBD2. The germline gives CDR1 SGDLS, CDR2 YYNGEE. The length of the CDR3 is 14 residues. V lost 3 bases and J lost 2; bases outside the gene matches: 3. The DNA for the CDR3 is TGTGCCAGCAGCGAGGGACTACCCACAGATACGCAGTATTTT. Its translation: CASSEGLPTDTQYF.

The rearrangement uses TRBV7-2 and TRBJ1-1, with 11 nucleotides matching TRBD1. From germline, CDR1 is SGHTA and CDR2 FQGNSA. The V segment lost 5 bases and the J segment 1 base; nucleotides outside the gene matches: 6. The CDR3 is 16 amino acids. In nucleotides, the CDR3 is TGTGCCAGCAGCCCCGGGACAGGGGGATCGAACACTGAAGCTTTCTTT. Protein product: CASSPGTGGSNTEAFF.

In its sample, this clonotype was seen many times. The chain has TRBV20-1 and TRBJ2-5; 9 bases map to TRBD2. The V gene end was trimmed by 6 bases and the J gene end by 2 bases; junction bases not matched to a gene: 19. CDR1 and CDR2 (germline): DFQATT, SNEGSKA (reference sequence). CDR3 length: 18 residues. DNA of the CDR3: TGCAGTGCCACCAAGATACATAGCGGGAGATATGGGCAAGAGACCCAGTACTTC. This gives the protein CSATKIHSGRYGQETQYF.

At least ten counts were recorded for this clonotype. The genes are TRBV28 and TRBJ2-1, with 7 bases identical to TRBD1. The CDR3 spans 14 residues. J lost 4 bases, V lost 6 bases, and 6 bases had no gene match. In germline, CDR1 is MDHEN, CDR2 SYDVKM. The CDR3 protein is CASRPGQSYNEQFF. CDR3 coding DNA: TGTGCCAGCAGACCGGGACAGAGTTACAATGAGCAGTTCTTC. The variable domain in full, completed from reference TRBV28 and TRBJ2-1, reads DVKVTQSSRYLVKRTGEKVFLECVQDMDHENMFWYRQDPGLGLRLIYFSYDVKMKEKGDIPEGYSVSREKKERFSLILESASTNQTSMYLCASRPGQSYNEQFFGPGTRLTVL.

This clonotype has ten or more counts. The CDR3 DNA reads TGCAGTGCTAGAGATCTGGGGGCCGGCTACACCTTC. It is translated as CSARDLGAGYTF. The chain recombines TRBV20-1 with TRBJ1-2, with D perhaps matching TRBD1 (6 bases). The CDR3 extends over 12 amino acids. Trimming removed 0 bases at V and 8 bases at J, with 10 bases between. Germline loops: CDR1 DFQATT, CDR2 SNEGSKA (reference sequence).

There are many counts of this clonotype. The chain recombines TRBV6-1 with TRBJ1-2; D unresolved. V was trimmed by 2 bases and J by 3 bases, leaving 16 bases between them. Germline loops: CDR1 MNHNS, CDR2 SASEGT. CDR3 length: 16 amino acids. The CDR3 bases are TGTGCCAGCAGTGAACAAGGATCCTCTTGGTACTATGGCTACACCTTC. Translated: CASSEQGSSWYYGYTF.

This clonotype was counted between two and nine times. The V call is TRBV5-8, the J call TRBJ2-7; a weak D match, TRBD1 (6 bases). Trimming shortened V by 0 bases and J by 2 bases, and 12 bases separated the two germline ends. Germline-derived CDR1 and CDR2 are SGHTS and YDEGEE. This CDR3 contains 15 residues. This CDR3 is CASSLAGHRAYEQYF. CDR3 in DNA: TGTGCCAGCAGCTTGGCCGGTCACAGGGCCTACGAGCAGTACTTC.

The chain carries TRBV5-1 and TRBJ2-5; the match to TRBD2 covers 9 bases. CDR3 length: 15 amino acids. V shed 7 bases and J 4 bases; nucleotides not matched to a gene: 11. Germline assignment: CDR1 SGHRS and CDR2 YFSETQ. The CDR3, as DNA: TGCGCCAGCCGATCCCGGCGTAGCGGGAGAGAGACCCAGTACTTC. Translating it yields CASRSRRSGRETQYF.

A few counts support this clonotype. The chain joins TRBV13 to TRBJ2-5; D ambiguous. V lost 5 bases and J lost 4, with 14 bases in between. Germline CDR1 PRHDT, CDR2 FYEKMQ (reference sequence). There are 14 residues in the CDR3. The CDR3: CASSPRRARETQYF. CDR3 in DNA: TGTGCCAGCAGCCCTCGCCGGGCGAGAGAGACCCAGTACTTC.

Ten or more counts support this clonotype. The chain is built from TRBV12-3 or TRBV12-4 and TRBJ2-6; D unresolved. This CDR3 spans 12 amino acids. The ends were cut back, 10 bases at V and 0 bases at J, with 4 bases in the middle. The CDR3 DNA follows: TGTGCCATCGACTCTGGGGCCAACGTCCTGACTTTC. It encodes CAIDSGANVLTF.

This clonotype was seen repeatedly, ten times or more. The chain is built from TRBV27 and TRBJ2-5; possibly TRBD2 for D (6 bases). Trimming cost V 2 bases and J 3 bases, with 10 bases left between them. This CDR3 spans 14 amino acids. Germline V gene sequence: CDR1 MNHEY, CDR2 SMNVEV (reference sequence). The CDR3 DNA reads as TGTGCCAGCAGTTTACTGGGCGGGGAAGAGACCCAGTACTTC. Its translation: CASSLLGGEETQYF.

The V gene is TRBV27, the J gene TRBJ1-6, with D perhaps TRBD1 (6 bases). V was clipped by 8 bases and J by 10 bases, with 15 bases between them. Germline-derived CDR1 and CDR2 are MNHEY and SMNVEV (reference sequence). CDR3 length: 13 residues. The chain's CDR3 is CASRGPRGSPLHF. As DNA, the CDR3 is TGTGCCAGCCGGGGACCTAGGGGGTCACCCCTCCACTTT.

This clonotype was observed a few times. It may be a read error: a sequence one base away is much more abundant. The V gene is TRBV3-1, the J gene TRBJ2-3; D might be TRBD1 or TRBD2, each matching 5 bases. The CDR3 extends over 17 amino acids. Germline V CDR1 and CDR2: LGHDT, YNNKEL (reference sequence). Trimming stripped 8 bases from V and 2 bases from J, with 23 bases between. As DNA, the CDR3 is TGTGCCAGCGGCCTTGGGGCTGTCGGGACCTCCACAGATACGCAGTATTTT. Its protein product is CASGLGAVGTSTDTQYF.

The V gene is TRBV4-3, the J gene TRBJ2-2; D gene ambiguous. V dropped 2 bases and J dropped 0 bases, with 7 bases sitting between them. The CDR3 totals 15 residues. CDR1 and CDR2 (germline): LGHNA, YSLEER. The CDR3 nucleotides are TGCGCCAGCAGCCAACCGGAGCCGAACACCGGGGAGCTGTTTTTT. Translated, it gives CASSQPEPNTGELFF.

In this sample, this clonotype turned up many times. The genes are TRBV28 and TRBJ2-1, with TRBD1 matching 10 bases. In germline, CDR1 is MDHEN, CDR2 SYDVKM. J gave up 7 bases and V 7 bases, and 10 bases lay outside the gene matches. The CDR3 is 15 amino acids. CDR3: CASIDRGLAGNEQFF. The CDR3 nucleotides are TGTGCCAGCATTGACAGGGGGCTTGCGGGGAATGAGCAGTTCTTC. The variable domain in full, completed from reference TRBV28 and TRBJ2-1, reads DVKVTQSSRYLVKRTGEKVFLECVQDMDHENMFWYRQDPGLGLRLIYFSYDVKMKEKGDIPEGYSVSREKKERFSLILESASTNQTSMYLCASIDRGLAGNEQFFGPGTRLTVL.

V is TRBV7-6 and J is TRBJ1-2; D not certain. The length of the CDR3 is 14 residues. The germline gives CDR1 SGHVS, CDR2 FNYEAQ. V shed 2 bases and J shed 3 bases, with 10 bases lying between them. CDR3: CASSLTSADYGYTF. CDR3 sequence (DNA): TGTGCCAGCAGCTTAACCAGCGCGGACTATGGCTACACCTTC. Supplemented by reference TRBV7-6 and TRBJ1-2, the full variable domain reads GAGVSQSPRYKVTKRGQDVALRCDPISGHVSLYWYRQALGQGPEFLTYFNYEAQQDKSGLPNDRFSAERPEGSISTLTIQRTEQRDSAMYRCASSLTSADYGYTFGSGTRLTVV.

The chain carries TRBV20-1 and TRBJ2-3; D is undetermined. Germline values: CDR1 DFQATT, CDR2 SNEGSKA (reference sequence). There are 14 residues in the CDR3. V lost 5 bases, J lost 1 base, and 13 bases lay in between. The CDR3 here is CSAGPNSRTDTQYF. The CDR3 nucleotides are TGCAGTGCTGGTCCCAACTCTCGCACAGATACGCAGTATTTT.

This clonotype has just one count. The CDR3 nucleotides read TGTGCCAGCCTTCCGACAGGGGCCGCCTTCGAGCAGTACTTC. Protein: CASLPTGAAFEQYF. The chain joins TRBV7-2 to TRBJ2-7; 8 nucleotides line up with TRBD1. The germline V gene encodes CDR1 SGHTA and CDR2 FQGNSA. There are 14 residues in the CDR3. After removal of 8 bases from V and 6 bases from J, the junction contained 12 bases not matched to a gene.

This clonotype has ten or more counts. The chain is built from TRBV12-3 or TRBV12-4 and TRBJ2-7; no clear D gene. Trimming cost V 1 base and J 6 bases, with 10 bases left between them. The CDR3 has 13 amino acids. CDR3 in amino acids: CASSLVPSSEQYF. CDR3 DNA: TGTGCCAGCAGTTTAGTTCCCAGTAGCGAGCAGTACTTC.

This clonotype occurred a few times. This clone may be a read error of a much larger clone one base away. This chain joins TRBV10-3 and TRBJ2-7, with D unresolved. V was shortened by 4 bases and J by 3 bases, with 10 bases between the two germline ends. The CDR3 runs 13 residues. Germline assignment: CDR1 ENHRY and CDR2 SYGVKD. CDR3 sequence reads: CAISVGVGYEQYF. The CDR3 region has the DNA TGTGCCATCAGTGTTGGGGTCGGCTACGAGCAGTACTTC.

This clonotype came up many times. The gene calls are TRBV29-1 and TRBJ2-7, with D possibly matching TRBD1 (6 bases). Germline assignment: CDR1 SQVTM and CDR2 ANQGSEA. Trimming stripped 4 bases from V and 5 bases from J, with 15 bases between. The CDR3 is 13 amino acids. CDR3 residues: CSVVQGLPDEQYF. The CDR3 DNA follows: TGCAGCGTTGTACAGGGCCTTCCGGACGAGCAGTACTTC.

This clonotype has ten or more counts. The V call is TRBV11-3, the J call TRBJ1-1, with 8 positions matching TRBD1. Germline-derived CDR1 and CDR2 are SGHNT and YENEEA. The CDR3 totals 17 residues. J lost 2 bases, V lost 2 bases, and 10 bases had no gene match. The CDR3 DNA sequence: TGTGCCAGCAGCTTAAGGTGGGGGACAGGAATAAACACTGAAGCTTTCTTT. Translated: CASSLRWGTGINTEAFF.